This T cell receptor (beta chain) was captured by sequencing in a study of blood T cell repertoires in COVID-19. Germline V gives CDR1 SGHVS, CDR2 FNYEAQ. The CDR3 sequence is 14 residues long. With V trimmed by 2 bases and J by 10 bases, 9 bases remained unmatched. Original handling: Estimation of nucleated cell counts was performed using reference gene primer amplification. Measured with immunoSEQ multiplex PCR; TCRdb has only the in-frame clones, and not every one. The D gene and trimming were derived from the DNA, and the V and J assignments and clone size from that table. The sample has roughly 60,000 clones, more than 75% seen once.

The V call is TRBV7-6, the J call TRBJ1-2, with 8 nucleotides matching TRBD1. This sequence originates from a human donor in a cohort sampled during active COVID-19. The sequencing input was peripheral blood. The CDR3 DNA follows: TGTGCCAGCAGCTTAACAGGGGGGGTTTTTGACTACACCTTC. This translates into CASSLTGGVFDYTF.